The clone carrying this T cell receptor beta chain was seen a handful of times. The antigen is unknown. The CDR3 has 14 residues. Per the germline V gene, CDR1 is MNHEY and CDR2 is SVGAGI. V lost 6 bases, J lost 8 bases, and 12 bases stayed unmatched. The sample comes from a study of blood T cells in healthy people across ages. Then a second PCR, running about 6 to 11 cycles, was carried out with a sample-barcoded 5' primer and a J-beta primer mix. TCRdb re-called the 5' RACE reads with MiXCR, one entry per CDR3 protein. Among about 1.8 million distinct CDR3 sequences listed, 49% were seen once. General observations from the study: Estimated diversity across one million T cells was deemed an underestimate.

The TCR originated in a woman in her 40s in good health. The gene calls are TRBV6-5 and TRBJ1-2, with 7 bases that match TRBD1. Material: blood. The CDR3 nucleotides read TGTGCCAGCAGGTCGACAGGGCTGTCCTCGGGCTACACCTTC. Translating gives CASRSTGLSSGYTF.